This T cell receptor (beta chain) came from a study of T cell responses to AZD1222 COVID-19 vaccine. Concerning this clone itself: Its antigen is as yet unknown. The junction differs from germline at one of its ends, possibly a read error.

Study-level results: The donor cohort was predominantly white British with a female majority, and clonal diversity may have been underestimated.

Using immunoSEQ multiplex PCR, the repertoire was profiled, and TCRdb retains in-frame clones only, with some absent. The sample has 150,000 to 200,000 clones, around 90% seen once. Material: peripheral blood, obtained 28 days after the second dose of the MenACWY control vaccine. The receptor comes from an adult who received the MenACWY meningococcal vaccine as a control.

The CDR3 reads CASSQDLRGPNHF. As DNA, the CDR3 is TGTGCCAGCAGCCAAGATCTCCGAGGTCCAAACCACTTC. J is TRBJ2-4 and V is TRBV14; D gene unclear. The CDR3 contains 13 residues. The germline V gene encodes CDR1 SGHDN and CDR2 FVKESK.